Listed here are 32 T cell receptor beta chains from one sample, sequenced in a study of T cell clonality in common variable immunodeficiency. Clones were sequenced by immunoSEQ multiplex PCR, and TCRdb holds only the in-frame ones, with some missing. This sample carries more than 55,000 clones and no singletons, and more than 1.5% goes to the top ten. Material for sequencing was peripheral blood mononuclear cells. The receptors were sampled from a person aged 18 to 75 in good health.

This clone was recorded many times. The read halts 3 residues ahead of the CDR3 end, with the missing end drawn from the germline J gene. V gene TRBV18 combines with J gene TRBJ2-1; 14 bases match TRBD2. J was trimmed by 4 bases and V by 2 bases; bases with no gene match: 1. This CDR3 has 16 residues. Germline V gene data show CDR1 as KGHSH and CDR2 as LQKENI. The CDR3 DNA, read in part, is TGTGCCAGCTCACCAGGGACTAGCGGGAGATACAATGAG. This translates into CASSPGTSGRYNE. The entire CDR3 protein is CASSPGTSGRYNEQFF.

This clone occurred many times. The missing CDR3 end, 3 residues past where the read stops, is filled in from the germline J gene. The chain carries TRBV11-2 and TRBJ1-4, with 11 bases fitting TRBD1. Germline CDR1 and CDR2: SGHAT and FQNNGV. V was pared by 4 bases and J by 8 bases, with 6 bases of the junction left unmatched. The CDR3 has 15 residues. The CDR3 reads CASSWTRTGGEKLFF. Partial CDR3 DNA: TGTGCCAGCAGCTGGACACGGACAGGGGGCGAAAAA.

There are many counts of this clone. The read comes to an end 3 residues before the CDR3 does, leaving the germline J gene to fill in the end. The chain couples TRBV2 to TRBJ1-1; possible D gene TRBD1, 5 bases. CDR1 and CDR2 from the germline V gene are SNHLY and FYNNEI. V shed 0 bases and J shed 0 bases, with 8 bases lying between them. The CDR3 sequence is 15 residues long. This CDR3 reads CASSEAQGLNTEAFF. CDR3 DNA (partial): TGTGCCAGCAGTGAAGCGCAGGGTTTGAACACTGAA.

CDR3 sequence reads: CASSLSSGDTYEQYF. The sequenced CDR3 bases are TGTGCCAGCAGCTTGAGTAGCGGGGATACCTACGAG. The chain carries TRBV5-4 and TRBJ2-7; 8 nucleotides match TRBD2. The read comes to an end 3 residues before the CDR3 does, leaving the germline J gene to fill in the end. Germline assignment: CDR1 SGHNT and CDR2 YYREEE (reference sequence). V lost 1 base to trimming and J lost 2 bases; unmatched junction nucleotides: 5. The CDR3 has 15 residues.

Here the CDR3 reads CASSLEGYGYTF. The part of the CDR3 DNA that was read is TGTGCCAGCAGCTTAGAGGGCTATGGC. The chain has TRBV7-9 and TRBJ1-2; D not certain. The read ends 3 residues before the CDR3 terminus; that terminus is restored from the germline J gene. The V gene lost 1 base and the J gene lost 4 bases, with 4 bases spanning the gap. The CDR3 totals 12 residues. CDR1 is SEHNR, CDR2 FQNEAQ, per germline (reference sequence).

There are many counts of this clone. The CDR3: CASSRGQWDEQYF. Incomplete CDR3 DNA: TGTGCCAGCAGCCGGGGACAGTGGGACGAG. The chain combines TRBV7-3 with TRBJ2-7; 7 nucleotides match TRBD1. The observed sequence ends 3 residues before the CDR3 terminus, with the missing tail filled in from the germline J gene. The CDR3 is made up of 13 amino acids. Germline trimming cut 5 bases from V and 5 bases from J; bases unmatched to any gene: 6. Germline CDR1 reads SGHTA; CDR2 reads FQGTGA.

This clone was observed at least ten times. The read terminates 3 residues ahead of where the CDR3 ends, so the germline J gene completes it. The chain employs TRBV11-2 and TRBJ2-7; possible D gene TRBD1, 6 bases. From germline, CDR1 is SGHAT and CDR2 FQNNGV. The CDR3 has 12 amino acids. The V end lost 5 bases, the J end lost 4 bases, and 9 bases lay between the germline ends. CDR3 in amino acids: CASSPDSYEQYF. The part of the CDR3 DNA that was read is TGTGCCAGCAGCCCGGACAGTTACGAG.

There are many counts of this clone. The CDR3 end is not reached by the read, which stops 3 residues before it; the germline J gene fills it in. The rearrangement links TRBV5-6 to TRBJ1-5; 7 nucleotides match TRBD1. The germline V gene has CDR1 SGHDT and CDR2 YYEEEE. This CDR3 comprises 14 residues. J gave up 3 bases and V 2 bases, and 2 bases lay outside the gene matches. The sequenced CDR3 bases are TGTGCCAGCAGCTTAGGGACAGTCAATCAGCCC. It codes for CASSLGTVNQP. From start to end, the CDR3 is CASSLGTVNQPQHF.

At least ten counts were recorded for this clone. The read stops 3 residues short of the end of the CDR3; the missing end is completed from the germline J gene. The chain joins TRBV20-1 to TRBJ2-3; 10 bases agree with TRBD2. Trimming took 3 bases from V and 3 from J; bases not matched to a gene: 3. The CDR3 length is 14 residues. Germline CDR1 DFQATT, CDR2 SNEGSKA (reference sequence). The part of the CDR3 DNA that was read is TGCAGTGCTAGTATTAGCGGGAGGACAGATACG. This sequence encodes CSASISGRTDT. The CDR3 as a whole reads CSASISGRTDTQYF.

The sample holds many counts of this clone. The sequenced fragment ends 3 residues before the CDR3 boundary, so the rest is inferred from the germline J gene. V gene TRBV19 combines with J gene TRBJ2-5; a weak D match, TRBD1 (5 bases). V lost 1 base to trimming and J lost 5 bases, with 11 bases between them. This CDR3 has 14 residues. Germline assignment: CDR1 LNHDA and CDR2 SQIVND (reference sequence). The CDR3 DNA, read in part, is TGTGCCAGTAGTATAGCTCAGGGTCTGGAGACC. Its protein is CASSIAQGLET. The CDR3 in its entirety is CASSIAQGLETQYF.

This clone has at least ten counts. The read falls 3 residues short of the CDR3 end, and the missing part is taken from the germline J gene. The chain uses TRBV19 and TRBJ1-4, with D perhaps TRBD1 (6 bases). The CDR3 runs 15 residues. Trimming left V 6 bases short and J 0 bases short, with 11 bases between. CDR1 is LNHDA, CDR2 SQIVND, per germline (reference sequence). The CDR3 DNA, read in part, is TGTGCCAGTAGACCCGGACAGTCAACTAATGAAAAA. This gives the protein CASRPGQSTNEK. In full, the CDR3 reads CASRPGQSTNEKLFF.

This clone was counted at least ten times. The CDR3 end lies 3 residues beyond the end of the read and is filled in from the germline J gene. The genes are TRBV19 and TRBJ2-1, with 9 bases lining up with TRBD2. The CDR3 runs 14 residues. After removal of 4 bases from V and 7 bases from J, the junction contained 5 bases not matched to a gene. Per the germline V gene, CDR1 is LNHDA and CDR2 is SQIVND (reference sequence). CDR3: CASSTRAGGNEQFF. Incomplete CDR3 DNA: TGTGCCAGTAGTACCAGAGCGGGAGGAAATGAG.

This clone was recorded many times. The read terminates 3 residues before the CDR3 end, so the remaining end is supplied by the germline J gene. The V call is TRBV2, the J call TRBJ2-1; 10 positions match TRBD2. With 6 bases clipped from V and 4 bases from J, the junction kept 6 bases outside the gene matches. Germline CDR1 is SNHLY and CDR2 is FYNNEI. The length of the CDR3 is 15 residues. CDR3 in amino acids: CASSEQLAGYNEQFF. Partial CDR3 DNA: TGTGCCAGCAGCGAACAACTAGCGGGGTACAATGAG.

In its sample, this clone was seen many times. The CDR3 reads CASSPYLSGEQFF. The part of the CDR3 DNA that was read is TGTGCCAGCAGTCCGTATCTGTCAGGTGAG. This chain connects TRBV12-3 or TRBV12-4 to TRBJ2-1, with unresolved D. The read terminates 3 residues before the CDR3 end, so the remaining end is supplied by the germline J gene. The CDR3 covers 13 residues. V lost 5 bases and J 9 bases, leaving 14 bases between the germline ends.

This clone occurred many times. The CDR3 extends 3 residues past the end of the read, so its final part is completed from the germline J gene. The chain carries TRBV5-1 and TRBJ2-2; unclear D gene. This CDR3 spans 14 amino acids. Germline CDR1 reads SGHRS; CDR2 reads YFSETQ. Trimming took off 4 bases at V and 3 bases at J, with 10 bases between the two ends. The CDR3 loop is CASSPSPHTGELFF. The CDR3 DNA, read in part, is TGCGCCAGCAGCCCCTCTCCCCACACCGGGGAG.

This clone was counted at least ten times. The CDR3 end is not reached by the read, which stops 3 residues before it; the germline J gene fills it in. This sequence joins TRBV7-3 and TRBJ2-7; 8 bases are a match to TRBD1. The CDR3 has 14 amino acids. Germline CDR1 is SGHTA and CDR2 is FQGTGA. J lost 5 bases, V lost 2 bases, and 5 bases had no gene match. Incomplete CDR3 DNA: TGTGCCAGCAGCTTATCAGGGGGCCAGGACGAG. It specifies CASSLSGGQDE. The CDR3 in its entirety is CASSLSGGQDEQYF.

This clone was seen many times. The missing CDR3 end, 3 residues past where the read stops, is filled in from the germline J gene. The V call is TRBV7-2, the J call TRBJ2-7, with D maybe TRBD2 (5 bases). Looked up from germline, CDR1 is SGHTA and CDR2 is FQGNSA. The V and J ends lost 5 bases and 0 bases respectively, with 11 bases between them. This CDR3 has 14 residues. CDR3 loop: CASSVDWSSYEQYF. Incomplete CDR3 DNA: TGTGCCAGCAGCGTGGACTGGAGCTCCTACGAG.

This clone has ten or more counts. The read is 3 residues too short to cover the CDR3 end, so that end is filled in from the germline J gene. V is TRBV18 and J is TRBJ2-1, with a possible D match to TRBD1 (6 bases). The CDR3 length is 15 residues. Germline CDR1 reads KGHSH; CDR2 reads LQKENI. V lost 3 bases and J lost 4, with 13 bases in between. The CDR3 DNA, read in part, is TGTGCCAGCTCACCGACCGCGGACAGATACAATGAG. It codes for CASSPTADRYNE. The entire CDR3 protein is CASSPTADRYNEQFF. The full variable domain, completed using reference TRBV18 and TRBJ2-1, is NAGVMQNPRHLVRRRGQEARLRCSPMKGHSHVYWYRQLPEEGLKFMVYLQKENIIDESGMPKERFSAEFPKEGPSILRIQQVVRGDSAAYFCASSPTADRYNEQFFGPGTRLTVL.

This clone came up many times. The DNA read from the CDR3 is TGTGCCATCAGTCCCGGGGACAGGGGTACA. Its translation: CAISPGDRGT. The whole CDR3 reads CAISPGDRGTAFF. V and J are TRBV10-3 and TRBJ1-1, with 10 bases that match TRBD1. The read finishes 3 residues shy of the CDR3 end, and the germline J gene is used to complete it. This CDR3 is built from 13 residues. The germline V gene has CDR1 ENHRY and CDR2 SYGVKD.

Ten or more counts support this clone. Read data end 3 residues before the CDR3 end; the end is taken from the germline J gene. The chain uses TRBV20-1 and TRBJ2-1, with D possibly TRBD1 on 6 matching bases. Germline loops: CDR1 DFQATT, CDR2 SNEGSKA (reference sequence). Trimming stripped 5 bases from V and 0 bases from J, with 20 bases between. The CDR3 extends over 17 amino acids. The CDR3: CSASKTDSYLSYNEQFF. CDR3 DNA (partial): TGCAGTGCTTCCAAAACGGACAGCTATCTCTCCTACAATGAG.

As to this clone: The read comes to an end 3 residues before the CDR3 does, leaving the germline J gene to fill in the end. This chain connects TRBV2 to TRBJ2-6; 8 bases match TRBD1. Trimming at V came to 4 bases and at J to 4 bases, leaving 12 bases not matched to a gene. Looked up from germline, CDR1 is SNHLY and CDR2 is FYNNEI. This CDR3 has 18 residues. The CDR3 sequence: CASSVRDRTGSGANVLTF. The covered CDR3 bases are TGTGCCAGCAGTGTTCGGGACAGGACCGGGTCGGGGGCCAACGTC.

At least ten counts were recorded for this clone. The CDR3 end falls 3 residues outside the read, so it is completed with the germline J gene. The chain uses TRBV29-1 and TRBJ2-7; 9 bases match TRBD2. With 3 bases clipped from V and 3 bases from J, the junction kept 9 bases outside the gene matches. Germline V CDR1 and CDR2: SQVTM, ANQGSEA. The CDR3 sequence is 15 residues long. The CDR3 bases that were read are TGCAGCGTTGAGGTTCTAGCGGGACCAAACTACGAG. Its protein product is CSVEVLAGPNYE. The whole CDR3 is CSVEVLAGPNYEQYF.

This clone has a count of ten or more. The sequenced fragment ends 3 residues before the CDR3 boundary, so the rest is inferred from the germline J gene. The V call is TRBV29-1, the J call TRBJ1-5; 9 nucleotides match TRBD1. Germline loops: CDR1 SQVTM, CDR2 ANQGSEA. CDR3 length: 14 residues. J gave up 1 base and V 7 bases, and 5 bases lay outside the gene matches. The DNA read from the CDR3 is TGCAGCGCCCTGGGACAGGGCAGCAATCAGCCC. Its protein is CSALGQGSNQP. The entire CDR3 protein is CSALGQGSNQPQHF.

At least ten counts were recorded for this clone. The read falls 3 residues short of the CDR3 end, and the missing part is taken from the germline J gene. The rearrangement joins TRBV15 to TRBJ2-1; 8 bases map to TRBD2. The CDR3 is 13 residues long. The V gene's germline CDR1 is LNHNV and CDR2 YYDKDF (reference sequence). Losses at the gene ends were 8 bases for V and 6 bases for J; bases not matched to a gene: 6. This CDR3 reads CATWIAGFNEQFF. The DNA read from the CDR3 is TGTGCCACCTGGATAGCGGGATTCAATGAG. The full variable domain, with the rest looked up from reference TRBV15 and TRBJ2-1, is DAMVIQNPRYQVTQFGKPVTLSCSQTLNHNVMYWYQQKSSQAPKLLFHYYDKDFNNEADTPDNFQSRRPNTSFCFLDIRSPGLGDTAMYLCATWIAGFNEQFFGPGTRLTVL.

This clone was picked up many times. The observed sequence ends 3 residues before the CDR3 terminus, with the missing tail filled in from the germline J gene. The chain uses TRBV28 and TRBJ2-2; 9 nucleotides agree with TRBD1. After removal of 3 bases from V and 6 bases from J, the junction contained 8 bases not matched to a gene. CDR1 and CDR2 from the germline V gene are MDHEN and SYDVKM. CDR3 length equals 16 residues. CDR3: CASSFSQDRGAGELFF. The CDR3 bases that were read are TGTGCCAGCAGTTTTTCCCAGGACAGGGGAGCCGGGGAG.

This clone was seen repeatedly, ten times or more. The CDR3 goes on 3 residues after the read ends, and that part is filled in from the germline J gene. The rearrangement joins TRBV20-1 to TRBJ2-1; 7 nucleotides match TRBD1. J lost 3 bases, V lost 3 bases, and 5 bases had no gene match. Per the germline V gene, CDR1 is DFQATT and CDR2 is SNEGSKA (reference sequence). The CDR3 loop spans 14 amino acids. Here the CDR3 reads CSARGPGGYNEQFF. The sequenced part of the CDR3 DNA is TGCAGTGCTAGGGGACCAGGGGGCTACAATGAG.

In the case of this clone: Coverage ceases 3 residues before the CDR3 finishes, and the germline J gene fills in the end. The chain employs TRBV11-3 and TRBJ2-7, with 7 bases lining up with TRBD2. The junction had 4 bases not matched to a gene; V was cut back by 3 bases and J by 2 bases. This CDR3 has 14 amino acids. CDR1 and CDR2 (germline): SGHNT, YENEEA. CDR3 DNA (partial): TGTGCCAGCAGCTTTGGGGGGGGAACCTACGAG. As protein: CASSFGGGTYE. The full CDR3 is CASSFGGGTYEQYF. The full variable domain, in which reference TRBV11-3 and TRBJ2-7 provide the parts outside the CDR3, is EAGVVQSPRYKIIEKKQPVAFWCNPISGHNTLYWYLQNLGQGPELLIRYENEEAVDDSQLPKDRFSAERLKGVDSTLKIQPAELGDSAVYLCASSFGGGTYEQYFGPGTRLTVT.

This clone was observed many times. The read is 3 residues too short to cover the CDR3 end, so that end is filled in from the germline J gene. The J gene is TRBJ2-1, the V gene TRBV29-1, with D maybe TRBD2 (6 bases). This CDR3 is built from 14 residues. CDR1 is SQVTM and CDR2 is ANQGSEA in the germline V gene. Trimming left V 2 bases short and J 0 bases short, with 8 bases between. CDR3 DNA, as far as it was read: TGCAGCGTTGAACTAGCGAGCTCCTACAATGAG. It codes for CSVELASSYNE. The full CDR3 is CSVELASSYNEQFF.

This clone was seen many times. The read ends 3 residues shy of where the CDR3 ends; the end is completed using the germline J gene. The chain carries TRBV28 and TRBJ2-1; TRBD2 agrees at 12 bases. This CDR3 comprises 14 residues. CDR1 is MDHEN and CDR2 is SYDVKM in the germline V gene. Trimming cost V 7 bases and J 6 bases; bases outside gene matches: 4. The CDR3: CASKASGRANEQFF. The DNA read from the CDR3 is TGTGCCAGCAAGGCTAGCGGGAGGGCCAATGAG.

This clone was recorded at least ten times. The read halts 3 residues ahead of the CDR3 end, with the missing end drawn from the germline J gene. The chain combines TRBV12-3 or TRBV12-4 with TRBJ1-1; TRBD1 matches at 7 bases. CDR3 length equals 16 residues. V trimming: 8 bases; J trimming: 4 bases; junction bases outside the gene matches: 16. The CDR3 region is CASATGAGTEGTEAFF. The part of the CDR3 DNA that was read is TGTGCCAGCGCCACAGGGGCCGGGACGGAGGGCACTGAA.

This clone occurred many times. The read halts 3 residues ahead of the CDR3 end, with the missing end drawn from the germline J gene. V usage is TRBV28 and J usage is TRBJ1-1, with unresolved D. Germline-derived CDR1 and CDR2 are MDHEN and SYDVKM. V lost 5 bases and J lost 6, with 10 bases in between. CDR3 length: 12 residues. CDR3 bases read: TGTGCCAGCAGTCCAATCACGGCTGAA. Protein sequence: CASSPITAE. The entire CDR3 is CASSPITAEAFF.

The table lists this clone with many counts. The read terminates 3 residues before the CDR3 end, so the remaining end is supplied by the germline J gene. This chain joins TRBV5-4 and TRBJ2-7, with 12 bases matching TRBD1. The length of the CDR3 is 14 residues. With 4 bases clipped from V and 6 bases from J, the junction kept 5 bases outside the gene matches. The germline gives CDR1 SGHNT, CDR2 YYREEE (reference sequence). CDR3: CASSLGQGAVEQYF. The covered CDR3 bases are TGTGCCAGCAGCCTGGGACAGGGGGCGGTCGAG. Looking up the rest from reference TRBV5-4 and TRBJ2-7 gives the full variable domain: ETGVTQSPTHLIKTRGQQVTLRCSSQSGHNTVSWYQQALGQGPQFIFQYYREEENGRGNFPPRFSGLQFPNYSSELNVNALELDDSALYLCASSLGQGAVEQYFGPGTRLTVT.